The present entry profiles one T cell receptor beta chain with its context. Germline assignment: CDR1 SGHNT and CDR2 YYREEE (reference sequence). The CDR3 runs 13 residues. V lost 5 bases to trimming and J lost 5 bases; unmatched junction nucleotides: 7. This sample stems from a study of blood T cell repertoires in COVID-19. The data were produced by immunoSEQ multiplex PCR, yet TCRdb's version contains in-frame clones alone and is incomplete. This sample has approximately 160,000 clones, with 75% to 90% found just once. The gene calls are TRBV5-4 and TRBJ2-7; 7 bases are a match to TRBD1. Sequencing was carried out using peripheral blood. This TCR came from a woman aged 60-70 years with acute or convalescent COVID-19. The chain's CDR3 is CASRRAGGNEQYF. In DNA, the CDR3 is TGTGCCAGCAGAAGGGCAGGGGGTAACGAGCAGTACTTC.